This is a list of T cell receptor beta chains from one sample in a study of cytomegalovirus exposure and HLA in healthy donors. Data came from immunoSEQ multiplex PCR; TCRdb stores just in-frame clones and leaves some out. This sample has approximately 120,000 clones, with 76% found just once. Sequenced input: PBMCs. The source is a woman between 35 and 50 years old in good health and CMV-seropositive. CDR3s include the opening cysteine and the closing phenylalanine or tryptophan. D genes are given only for firm matches. Part of the rows lack a size; the others show once, few, many or a class for expanded clones.

j_gene,d_gene,abundance,v_gene,CDR3nt,CDR3aa
TRBJ2-1,TRBD2,once,TRBV19,TGTGCCAGTAGTGTAAAGCGGGACTCTCCGTGGGGGCAGTTCTTC,CASSVKRDSPWGQFF
TRBJ2-7,NA,NA,TRBV7-2,TGTGCCAGCACCGGACAGTTGTTGTCTTCCGAGCAGTACTTC,CASTGQLLSSEQYF
TRBJ2-7,TRBD1,NA,TRBV5-1,TGCGCCAGCAGCTTATCAGGGGGCGCCTTTGACGAGCAGTACTTC,CASSLSGGAFDEQYF
TRBJ2-3,TRBD2,few,TRBV9,TGTGCCAGCAGCGTAGGGGGCGGGGGGGCCTTCTCCCACACAGATACGCAGTATTTT,CASSVGGGGAFSHTDTQYF
TRBJ1-6,NA,NA,TRBV6-5,TGTGCCAGCAGCCTGACAGGCTACTATAATTCACCCCTCCACTTT,CASSLTGYYNSPLHF
TRBJ1-3,NA,few,TRBV10-3,TGTGCCATCAGTGAGGGGGGGGCTAGCTCTGGAAACACCATATATTTT,CAISEGGASSGNTIYF
TRBJ2-7,TRBD1,few,TRBV4-1,TGCGCCAGCAGCGAAGGGACAGGGGGATCCTACGAGCAGTACTTC,CASSEGTGGSYEQYF
TRBJ2-3,NA,NA,TRBV15,TGTGCCACCAGTATGCTGGTAGTTTCCACAGATACGCAGTATTTT,CATSMLVVSTDTQYF
TRBJ2-1,NA,once,TRBV19,TGTGCCAGTACAGGGGGGACTTTAATCCCGAGCTCCTACAATGAGCAGTTCTTC,CASTGGTLIPSSYNEQFF
TRBJ2-7,NA,few,TRBV7-9,TGTGCCAGCAGCTGGATGGGCGTCCTCTGGTACGAGCAGTACTTC,CASSWMGVLWYEQYF
TRBJ2-2,NA,NA,TRBV2,TGTGCCAGCAGTGTTCTCCCAGGTAACACCGGGGAGCTGTTTTTT,CASSVLPGNTGELFF
TRBJ1-1,NA,NA,TRBV6-1,TGTGCCAGCAGTGTTATGAGCACTGAAGCTTTCTTT,CASSVMSTEAFF
TRBJ1-2,NA,NA,TRBV19,TGTGCCAGTAGTCCATCCACAGGAGGGAAATATGGCTACACCTTC,CASSPSTGGKYGYTF
TRBJ2-7,NA,NA,TRBV2,TGTGCCAGCAGGCGGGACAGCAACTACGAGCAGTACTTC,CASRRDSNYEQYF
TRBJ2-3,TRBD2,NA,TRBV6-5,TGTGCCAGCAGTTACTGGGGACTAGAGACAGATACGCAGTATTTT,CASSYWGLETDTQYF
TRBJ1-3,NA,NA,TRBV30,TGTGCCTGCGGACTTACGTCTGGAAACACCATATATTTT,CACGLTSGNTIYF
TRBJ2-5,NA,once,TRBV4-1,TGCGCCAGCAGCCAATTTTGGCAGGGAGAGACCCAGTACTTC,CASSQFWQGETQYF
TRBJ1-3,NA,once,TRBV6-5,TGTGCCAGCAGCCTCCGGGACACCTCTGGAAACACCATATATTTT,CASSLRDTSGNTIYF
TRBJ2-3,TRBD2,NA,TRBV2,TGTGCCAGCAGTGAGTTTAGCGGGGGGACAGATACGCAGTATTTT,CASSEFSGGTDTQYF
TRBJ1-2,TRBD1,NA,TRBV19,TGTGCCAGTAGTCTGGGGGGGACAGGGGGACGCGGCTACACCTTC,CASSLGGTGGRGYTF
TRBJ1-2,TRBD1,NA,TRBV12-5,TGTGCTAGTGGTTTTGGACAGGGTGGCTACACCTTC,CASGFGQGGYTF
TRBJ1-5,NA,NA,TRBV7-9,TGTGCCAGCAGCTTAGTTCGGGGGGCGGGCAATCAGCCCCAGCATTTT,CASSLVRGAGNQPQHF
TRBJ1-1,NA,NA,TRBV6-1,TGTGCCAGCAGTGGTGGCGGCATGGGGAACACTGAAGCTTTCTTT,CASSGGGMGNTEAFF
TRBJ2-7,TRBD1,NA,TRBV2,TGTGCCAGCCAAAAGGACAGGGTCTCCTACGAGCAGTACTTC,CASQKDRVSYEQYF
TRBJ1-4,NA,NA,TRBV2,TGTGCCAGCATTCAGGGTATAGGTGAAAAACTGTTTTTT,CASIQGIGEKLFF
TRBJ2-1,NA,few,TRBV6-6,TGTGCCAGCAGGACCGGGACAAGCTCCTACAATGAGCAGTTCTTC,CASRTGTSSYNEQFF
TRBJ2-7,TRBD1,NA,TRBV25-1,TGTGCCAGCGGAGACCGGGACAGGGTCTACGAGCAGTACTTC,CASGDRDRVYEQYF
TRBJ1-2,TRBD1,NA,TRBV7-9,TGTGCCAGCAGCTTAGATACCGGGACAGGGAAGATCTACACCTTC,CASSLDTGTGKIYTF
TRBJ1-4,TRBD1,NA,TRBV5-1,TGCGCCAGCAGCTCGGGACGCTCTTATGACAGGGTTGCCAATGAAAAACTGTTTTTT,CASSSGRSYDRVANEKLFF
TRBJ1-5,NA,NA,TRBV30,TGTGCCTGGAGTCCAGGACTTAGCAATCAGCCCCAGCATTTT,CAWSPGLSNQPQHF
TRBJ1-1,NA,once,TRBV7-9,TGTGCCAGCAGCTTAGGGGACATCCTCCTGAACACTGAAGCTTTCTTT,CASSLGDILLNTEAFF
TRBJ2-7,NA,once,TRBV14,TGTGCCAGCAGCCAAGGGCCAGGGGATTCCTACGAGCAGTACTTC,CASSQGPGDSYEQYF
TRBJ2-3,NA,NA,TRBV7-2,TGTGCCAGCAGCATCGGACTAGGGACAACAGATACGCAGTATTTT,CASSIGLGTTDTQYF